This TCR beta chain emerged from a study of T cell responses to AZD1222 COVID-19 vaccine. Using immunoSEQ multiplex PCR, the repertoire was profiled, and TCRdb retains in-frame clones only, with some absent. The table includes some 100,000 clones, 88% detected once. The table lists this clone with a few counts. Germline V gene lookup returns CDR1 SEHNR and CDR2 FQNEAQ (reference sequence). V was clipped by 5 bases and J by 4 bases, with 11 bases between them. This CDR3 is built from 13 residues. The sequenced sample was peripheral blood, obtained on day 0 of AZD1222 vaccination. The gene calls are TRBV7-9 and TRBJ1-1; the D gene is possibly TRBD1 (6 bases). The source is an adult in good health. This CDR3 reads CASSIRGPTEAFF. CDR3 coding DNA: TGTGCCAGCAGCATACGGGGGCCCACTGAAGCTTTCTTT.